The clone carrying this T cell receptor beta chain was seen at least ten times. The V segment lost 6 bases and the J segment 5 bases; nucleotides outside the gene matches: 10. CDR3 length: 14 amino acids. Germline loops: CDR1 DFQATT, CDR2 SNEGSKA (reference sequence). This sample was taken from a study of identical twins. MiXCR, applied by TCRdb to the 5' RACE reads, yields one record per CDR3 protein. The data show 200,000 to 250,000 distinct CDR3 sequences, with 6.5% seen just once and about 14% held by the top ten. The data also belong to a second study, concerning T cells expressing NK-cell markers.

The chain links TRBV20-1 to TRBJ1-5; 7 bases fit TRBD1. Sequenced input: CD8+ T cells sorted from blood. The sequence was obtained from a woman aged 18-29 years in good health. The DNA for the CDR3 is TGCAGTGCGGCGGGAGGGGGCTGGTATCAGCCCCAGCATTTT. This codes for CSAAGGGWYQPQHF.